The present T cell receptor (beta chain) was sequenced within a study of T cell responses to AZD1222 COVID-19 vaccine. Whole-study results and caveats: A rise in Spike-specific TCR breadth and depth followed two AZD1222 doses. Reportedly, nearly half the spike-specific TCRs target unmutated variant regions.

Concerning this clone: The antigen remains unidentified.

Profiled with immunoSEQ multiplex PCR; TCRdb holds only in-frame clones, not every one. The sample has some 150,000 clones, 70% to 90% seen once. The input for sequencing was peripheral blood, taken on day 0 of AZD1222 vaccination. The sequence came from an adult in good health.

CDR3 amino acids: CAILTSGRAGDTGELFF. The CDR3 bases are TGCGCCATCCTGACTAGCGGGAGGGCCGGGGACACCGGGGAGCTGTTTTTT. V is TRBV10-1 and J is TRBJ2-2; 14 bases match TRBD2. J lost 3 bases, V lost 10 bases, and 10 bases had no gene match. The CDR3 spans 17 residues. Germline V CDR1 and CDR2: WNHNN, SYGVQD (reference sequence).